These T cell receptor beta chains were read from a single sample in a study of T cells expressing NK-cell markers. Reanalyzing the 5' RACE reads, TCRdb keeps one entry per CDR3 protein, without DNA. The table lists roughly 390,000 distinct CDR3 sequences. Sequencing used blood T cells: a sorted CD56 or NKG2C T cell subset, CD4+ or CD8+ T cells, or bulk PBMC T cells (not recorded which). These TCRs come from a man aged 18 to 69 in good health. CDR3s include the opening cysteine and the closing phenylalanine or tryptophan.

v_gene: TRBV15
j_gene: TRBJ2-3
CDR3aa: CATSPGFSTDTQYF

v_gene: TRBV7-2
j_gene: TRBJ2-1
CDR3aa: CASSFSIVSYNEQFF

v_gene: TRBV20-1
j_gene: TRBJ1-2
CDR3aa: CSATYGGDIYGYTF

v_gene: TRBV27
j_gene: TRBJ1-5
CDR3aa: CASSRLSGQGRQPQHF

v_gene: TRBV28
j_gene: TRBJ2-2
CDR3aa: CASRVHGATGELFF

v_gene: TRBV5-5
j_gene: TRBJ2-2
CDR3aa: CASSYGQGFSGELFF

v_gene: TRBV29-1
j_gene: TRBJ1-2
CDR3aa: CSVEYTWTAGYTF

v_gene: TRBV20-1
j_gene: TRBJ1-6
CDR3aa: CSASRTNSPLHF

v_gene: TRBV18
j_gene: TRBJ1-5
CDR3aa: CASSQLDRANSNQPQHF

v_gene: TRBV11-2
j_gene: TRBJ1-6
CDR3aa: CASSRGAGNSPLHF

v_gene: TRBV6-5
j_gene: TRBJ2-3
CDR3aa: CASSSRASADTQYF

v_gene: TRBV30
j_gene: TRBJ1-1
CDR3aa: CAWSEQGSGRAFF

v_gene: TRBV7-8
j_gene: TRBJ2-1
CDR3aa: CASSFPGTPYNEQFF

v_gene: TRBV10-3
j_gene: TRBJ1-6
CDR3aa: CAISVPNSPLHF

v_gene: TRBV20-1
j_gene: TRBJ2-1
CDR3aa: CSAPSQDRAYNEQFF

v_gene: TRBV7-9
j_gene: TRBJ1-6
CDR3aa: CASSFAVSNSPLHF

v_gene: TRBV3-1
j_gene: TRBJ2-2
CDR3aa: CASSRPGAAGTGELFF

v_gene: TRBV12-3/TRBV12-4
j_gene: TRBJ2-3
CDR3aa: CASGRGPAGDTQYF

v_gene: TRBV3-1
j_gene: TRBJ1-5
CDR3aa: CASSQGIRGNQPQHF

v_gene: TRBV5-1
j_gene: TRBJ2-1
CDR3aa: CASSNMQSYNEQFF

v_gene: TRBV20-1
j_gene: TRBJ2-1
CDR3aa: CSAQWGGGNSYNEQFF

v_gene: TRBV30
j_gene: TRBJ1-5
CDR3aa: CAWSRLLGQPQHF

v_gene: TRBV6-5
j_gene: TRBJ1-2
CDR3aa: CASRYRGGYYGYTF

v_gene: TRBV20-1
j_gene: TRBJ1-1
CDR3aa: CSARGRGSNTEAFF

v_gene: TRBV23-1
j_gene: TRBJ2-7
CDR3aa: CASSQSGQGTPYEQYF

v_gene: TRBV20-1
j_gene: TRBJ2-6
CDR3aa: CSAREYRDSGANVLTF

v_gene: TRBV25-1
j_gene: TRBJ1-3
CDR3aa: CASSERLNTIYF

v_gene: TRBV11-2
j_gene: TRBJ2-3
CDR3aa: CASSLAERGHTDTQYF

v_gene: TRBV30
j_gene: TRBJ1-2
CDR3aa: CAWSGSPGGNYGYTF

v_gene: TRBV6-5
j_gene: TRBJ1-5
CDR3aa: CASSWSGRGVNQPQHF

v_gene: TRBV19
j_gene: TRBJ2-7
CDR3aa: CASSPPPGTSNSYEQYF

v_gene: TRBV4-2
j_gene: TRBJ2-2
CDR3aa: CASSQDTASSAGELFF

v_gene: TRBV20-1
j_gene: TRBJ2-1
CDR3aa: CSARDQLVLAGGREQFF

v_gene: TRBV5-1
j_gene: TRBJ1-6
CDR3aa: CASSLIGQGNSPLHF

v_gene: TRBV19
j_gene: TRBJ2-2
CDR3aa: CASSSYPGQGYTGELFF

v_gene: TRBV28
j_gene: TRBJ2-3
CDR3aa: CASSSPGSGGADTQYF

v_gene: TRBV6-1
j_gene: TRBJ1-5
CDR3aa: CASRGQGSGNQPQHF

v_gene: TRBV28
j_gene: TRBJ2-5
CDR3aa: CASTPGRTSGAETQYF

v_gene: TRBV12-3/TRBV12-4
j_gene: TRBJ1-2
CDR3aa: CASSLGTAIYGYTF

v_gene: TRBV3-1
j_gene: TRBJ1-1
CDR3aa: CASSANLVDTEAFF

v_gene: TRBV28
j_gene: TRBJ1-2
CDR3aa: CASSPIIGTGGNYGYTF

v_gene: TRBV12-3/TRBV12-4
j_gene: TRBJ1-2
CDR3aa: CASRDDGHYGYTF

v_gene: TRBV9
j_gene: TRBJ2-3
CDR3aa: CASSPTSGGASDTQYF

v_gene: TRBV9
j_gene: TRBJ2-1
CDR3aa: CASSVGLKQMGKGEQFF